The clone carrying this T cell receptor (beta chain) was counted only a few times. Its antigen is undetermined. The sample is drawn from a study of CD8 T cells in ankylosing spondylitis. Whole-study findings and limits: Characteristic of ankylosing spondylitis blood, it appeared, was a TCR beta motif comprising about 8 highly homologous variants. Prior work had noted some motif variants in reactive arthritis blood and synovial fluid.

From the 5' RACE reads, TCRdb called clonotypes with MiXCR, one entry per CDR3 protein. The table records approximately 140,000 distinct CDR3 sequences, approximately 48% of them present only once. CDR3 size: 14 residues. V lost 4 bases to trimming and J lost 9 bases, with 14 bases between them. The germline V gene encodes CDR1 SGHKS and CDR2 YYEKEE (reference sequence). V and J are TRBV5-5 and TRBJ1-6, with D maybe TRBD1 (5 bases). The sequence was collected from a male donor with ankylosing spondylitis. Sequenced sample: synovial fluid, either unsorted or a sorted T cell fraction (not recorded which). The DNA for the CDR3 is TGTGCCAGCAGCAGGGGAGGGCGGGGTTCACCCCTCCACTTT. Encoded protein: CASSRGGRGSPLHF.